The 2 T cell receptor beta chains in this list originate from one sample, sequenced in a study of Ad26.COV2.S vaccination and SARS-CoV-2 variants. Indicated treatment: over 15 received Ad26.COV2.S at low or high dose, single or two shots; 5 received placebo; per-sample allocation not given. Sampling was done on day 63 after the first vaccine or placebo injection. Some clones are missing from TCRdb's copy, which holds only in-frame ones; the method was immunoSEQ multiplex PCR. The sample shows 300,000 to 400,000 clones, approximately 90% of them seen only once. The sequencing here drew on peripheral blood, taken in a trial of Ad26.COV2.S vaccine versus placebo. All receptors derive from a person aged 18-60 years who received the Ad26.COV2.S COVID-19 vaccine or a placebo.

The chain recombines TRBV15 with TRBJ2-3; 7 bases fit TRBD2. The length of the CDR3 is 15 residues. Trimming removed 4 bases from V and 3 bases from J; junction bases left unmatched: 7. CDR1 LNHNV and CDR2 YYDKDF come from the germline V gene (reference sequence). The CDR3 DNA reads TGTGCCACCAGCATAGGCGGGGGAGGAACAGATACGCAGTATTTT. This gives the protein CATSIGGGGTDTQYF.

CDR3 sequence reads: CASSETGATSYEQYF. CDR3 sequence (DNA): TGTGCCAGCAGTGAAACAGGGGCCACCTCCTACGAGCAGTACTTC. V usage is TRBV28 and J usage is TRBJ2-7, with 7 bases aligning to TRBD1. The CDR3 contains 15 residues. The trim removed 5 bases at V and 0 bases at J, leaving 7 bases unmatched. Germline lookup yields CDR1 MDHEN and CDR2 SYDVKM.